This T cell receptor beta chain stems from a study of blood T cell repertoires in COVID-19. Germline CDR1 SGHAT, CDR2 FQNNGV. The ends were cut back, 0 bases at V and 4 bases at J, with 18 bases in the middle. This CDR3 is 17 amino acids long. This table comes from immunoSEQ multiplex PCR, and its TCRdb copy is limited to in-frame clones, with some not included. The sample contains more than 75,000 clones, about 83% of which appear only once. The chain employs TRBV11-2 and TRBJ2-5; tentatively, D is TRBD1 (5 bases). The sequencing sample was made of peripheral blood. This TCR came from a woman in her 70s with acute or convalescent COVID-19. The CDR3 is CASSLDRTSSGRETQYF. For the CDR3, the DNA is TGTGCCAGCAGCTTAGACCGGACATCTTCCGGTAGAGAGACCCAGTACTTC.